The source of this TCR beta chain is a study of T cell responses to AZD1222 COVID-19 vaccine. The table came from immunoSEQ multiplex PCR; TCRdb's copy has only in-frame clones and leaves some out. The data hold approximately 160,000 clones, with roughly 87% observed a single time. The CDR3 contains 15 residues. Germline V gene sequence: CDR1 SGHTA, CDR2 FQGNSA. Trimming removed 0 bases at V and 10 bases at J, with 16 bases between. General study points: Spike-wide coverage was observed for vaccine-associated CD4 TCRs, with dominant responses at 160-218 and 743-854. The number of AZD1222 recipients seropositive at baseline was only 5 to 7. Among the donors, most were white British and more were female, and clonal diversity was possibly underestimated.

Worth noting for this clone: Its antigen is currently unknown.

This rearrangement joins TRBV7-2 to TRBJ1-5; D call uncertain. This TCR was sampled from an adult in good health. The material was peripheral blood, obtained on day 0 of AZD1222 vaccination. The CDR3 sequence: CASSLAANGVSPQHF. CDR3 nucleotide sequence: TGTGCCAGCAGCTTAGCGGCGAACGGCGTCAGCCCCCAGCATTTT. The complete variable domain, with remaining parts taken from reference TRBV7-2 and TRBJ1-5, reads GAGVSQSPSNKVTEKGKDVELRCDPISGHTALYWYRQSLGQGLEFLIYFQGNSAPDKSGLPSDRFSAERTGGSVSTLTIQRTQQEDSAVYLCASSLAANGVSPQHFGDGTRLSIL.